This entry features one T cell receptor beta chain sequence. Germline assignment: CDR1 MDHEN and CDR2 SYDVKM. V was clipped by 5 bases and J by 9 bases, with 5 bases between them. The length of the CDR3 is 10 residues. This sample is part of a study of blood T cell repertoires in COVID-19. The authors' processing: Amplification from reference gene primers served as the basis for estimated nucleated cell counts. Only in-frame clones appear in the TCRdb table, and some are missing; sequencing was by immunoSEQ multiplex PCR. That table supplies the V and J calls and clone size; D and trimming were determined from the DNA. This repertoire shows 150,000 to 200,000 clones, 78% found once; its top ten account for 17%.

The chain uses TRBV28 and TRBJ1-3; D call uncertain. The origin of this receptor is a woman between 45 and 60 years old who had recovered from COVID-19. What was sequenced was PBMCs or T cells enriched from blood (not recorded which). CDR3 nucleotides: TGTGCCAGCAGTGGGCGCACCATATATTTT. Amino acid sequence: CASSGRTIYF.